This T cell receptor (beta chain) was identified in a study of blood T cell repertoires in COVID-19 (dated by TCRdb to about 2020). For the study in its entirety: Samples covering the acute and convalescent phases of COVID-19 were provided by collaborators in the United States, Italy and Spain. Subjects who had been exposed to COVID-19, were actively infected with it, or had recovered from it provided the deeply sampled blood TCRbeta repertoires that made up the dataset. Samples came from the ongoing ImmuneRACE study (first 160 participants) plus 1,254 subjects from 6 global collaborators. A de-identified subject ID, COVID-19 status, age in years and sex were almost always included in the sample metadata. The repertoires were made available in a free public database intended to serve as a resource for research on the immune response to SARS-CoV-2. The material from the prospective study consisted of cDNA or gDNA derived from T cells, B-cell-depleted T cells, or PBMCs. Where HLA class I and class II types were available, the types were taken from metadata supplied by the sample provider, not from assay-based typing. Results the study describes overall, beyond this receptor: How much clinical and demographic metadata was included differed by source and by participant, and the metadata was provided uncurated.

At one collaborating source in Seattle, patients were enrolled during active infection and were followed longitudinally through the course of disease. Whole blood was collected in K2EDTA tubes by collaborating institutions according to the institutions' own protocols. For TCRbeta analysis, collaborators shipped samples in one of three forms: frozen whole blood, isolated PBMCs, or DNA extracted from either of those sample types. The immunoSEQ Assay, a bias-controlled multiplex PCR, was used to amplify TCRbeta CDR3 regions from genomic DNA. The original methods were these. Nucleated cell counts per sample were estimated from amplification of reference gene primers within the assay. To quantify the absolute abundance of each unique TCRbeta CDR3 rearrangement, sequence reads were collapsed and filtered. Productive Simpson clonality was computed per sample as the square root of Simpson's diversity index over productive rearrangements. This immuneACCESS table, as held by TCRdb, lists in-frame sequences with V and J called but not all clones. Of the missing ones, under half trace to an unresolved V gene in checked studies; the others have no known cause. V, J and clone size are taken as reported in that table, and D and trimming were inferred from the DNA itself. Across this sample there are 270,000 or so clones, with roughly 83% seen only once. The ten largest account for approximately 1.5% of the sample.

Points on this clone: The antigen this receptor binds is unknown. No much larger clone exists at a distance of one base, and base qualities are not known.

V is clipped by 3 bases and J by 5 bases, and the sequence between their germline boundaries is 13 bases long. The CDR3 sequence holds 15 residues, the cysteine and phenylalanine included. Only CDR3 DNA remains: 45 bases, in frame from the first base. The germline V gene provides CDR1 MDHEN and CDR2 SYDVKM. The receptor comes from a human donor with COVID-19, enrolled during active disease. The donor label of this sample is uncertain. The specimen sequenced was peripheral blood. The sequence is built from TRBV28 and TRBJ1-4; TRBD1 might be the D gene, on 5 matching bases. The nucleotides read TGTGCCAGCAGTTTGGCCGACAGCATAAATGAAAAACTGTTTTTT. Translation gives CASSLADSINEKLFF.